The rows below give T cell receptor beta chains drawn from one sample of a study of metastatic and nonmetastatic thyroid tumors. From the PCR reads, TCRdb re-called clones with MiXCR. The sample lists around 50,000 clones, 25% to 35% occurring once. The source material was blood. The receptors come from a female donor with papillary thyroid cancer or a benign thyroid nodule (not recorded which). Some clones in this sample may be carry-over from other donors' samples. CDR3s leave out the opening cysteine and the closing phenylalanine or tryptophan.

V gene,CDR3 length,CDR3 protein
TRBV19,11,ASRKTGGYGYT
TRBV3-1,11,ASLGRGRGELF
TRBV11-2,13,ASSLVGSKAYEQY
TRBV16,11,ASSQTQAYEQY
TRBV13,13,ASSLGSRQNSPLH
TRBV7-3,13,ASTFSRGANQPQH
TRBV13,11,ASSPEDGNTIY
TRBV6-1,11,ASSVSGRYEQY
TRBV4-3,13,ASSQDPGSTGELF
TRBV24-1,11,ATREGGRTEAF
TRBV20-1,13,SASAQGANTGELF
TRBV11-3,12,ASSPWGQEDGYT
TRBV11-2,12,ASSAKARGEKLF
TRBV6-4,18,ASSGSLLTSGRYSYNEQF
TRBV9,15,ASSVVPAEGRMNEQF
TRBV7-3,15,ASSLRPRGPGANVLT
TRBV20-1,11,SAGQGAVTGYT
TRBV2,12,ASRTGASNQPQH
TRBV30,10,AWGPRPYEQY
TRBV6-2/TRBV6-3,12,ASSYSMGRTEAF
TRBV6-1,14,ASSPILGRMNTEAF
TRBV19,13,ASSATSGDQDTQY
TRBV6-1,13,ASKEGREGAYEQY
TRBV2,11,ASSKTTTDTQY